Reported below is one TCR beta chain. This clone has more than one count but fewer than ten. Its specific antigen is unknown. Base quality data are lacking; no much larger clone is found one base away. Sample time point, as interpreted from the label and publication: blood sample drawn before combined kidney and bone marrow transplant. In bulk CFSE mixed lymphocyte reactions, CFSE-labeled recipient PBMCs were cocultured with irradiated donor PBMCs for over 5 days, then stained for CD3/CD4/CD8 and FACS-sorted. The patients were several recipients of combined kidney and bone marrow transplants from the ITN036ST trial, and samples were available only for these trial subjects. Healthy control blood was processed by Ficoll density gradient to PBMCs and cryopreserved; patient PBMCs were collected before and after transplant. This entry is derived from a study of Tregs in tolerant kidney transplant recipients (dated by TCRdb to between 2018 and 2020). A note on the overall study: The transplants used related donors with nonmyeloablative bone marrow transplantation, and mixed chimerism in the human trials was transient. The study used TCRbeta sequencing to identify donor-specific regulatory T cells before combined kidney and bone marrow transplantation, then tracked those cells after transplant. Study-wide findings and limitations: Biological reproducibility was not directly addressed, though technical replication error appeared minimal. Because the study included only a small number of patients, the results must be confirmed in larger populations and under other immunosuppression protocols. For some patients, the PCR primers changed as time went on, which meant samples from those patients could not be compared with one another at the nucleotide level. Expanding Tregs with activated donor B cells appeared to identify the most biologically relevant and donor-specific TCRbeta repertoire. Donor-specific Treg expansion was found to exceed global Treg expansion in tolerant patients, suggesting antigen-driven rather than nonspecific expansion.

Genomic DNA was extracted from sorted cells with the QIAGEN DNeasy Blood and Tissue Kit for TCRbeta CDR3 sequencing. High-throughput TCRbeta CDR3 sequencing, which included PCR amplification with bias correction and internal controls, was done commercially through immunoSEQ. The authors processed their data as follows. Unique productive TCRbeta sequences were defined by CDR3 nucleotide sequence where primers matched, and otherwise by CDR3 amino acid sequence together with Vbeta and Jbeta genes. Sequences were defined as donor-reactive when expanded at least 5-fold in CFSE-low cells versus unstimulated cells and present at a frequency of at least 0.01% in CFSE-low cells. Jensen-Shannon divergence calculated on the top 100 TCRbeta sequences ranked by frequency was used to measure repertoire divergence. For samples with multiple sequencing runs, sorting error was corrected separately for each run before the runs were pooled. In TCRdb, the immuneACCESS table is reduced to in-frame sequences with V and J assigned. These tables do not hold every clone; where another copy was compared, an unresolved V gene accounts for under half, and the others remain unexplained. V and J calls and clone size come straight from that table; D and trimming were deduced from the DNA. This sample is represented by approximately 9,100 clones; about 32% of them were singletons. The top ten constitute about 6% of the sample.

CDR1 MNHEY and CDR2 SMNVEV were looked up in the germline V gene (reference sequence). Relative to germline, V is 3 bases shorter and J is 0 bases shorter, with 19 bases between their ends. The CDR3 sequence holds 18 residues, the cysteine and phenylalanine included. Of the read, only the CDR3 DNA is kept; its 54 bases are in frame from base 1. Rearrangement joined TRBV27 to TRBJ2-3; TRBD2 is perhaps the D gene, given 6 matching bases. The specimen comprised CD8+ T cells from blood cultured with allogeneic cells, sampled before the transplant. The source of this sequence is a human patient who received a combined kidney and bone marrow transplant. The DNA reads TGTGCCAGCAGTTTTCGGGGGTACTGGACCCATAGCACAGATACGCAGTATTTT. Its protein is CASSFRGYWTHSTDTQYF.